This TCR beta chain was identified during a study of identical twins. Notes on the study in general: Twin pairs had excess sharing that was weaker in beta out-of-frame sequences. The models gave estimates that fell short of the out-of-frame TCR alpha sharing seen in monozygotic twins.

Each donor (without exception) was a healthy Caucasian. Of note for this clonotype: Its antigen remains unidentified.

V lost 4 bases, J lost 2 bases, and 11 bases stayed unmatched. The CDR3 has 17 amino acids. Germline assignment: CDR1 SGHRS and CDR2 YFSETQ. TCRdb redid the calling of the 5' RACE reads with MiXCR, one entry per CDR3 protein. The sample yields 250,000 or so distinct CDR3 sequences, about an eighth seen once. A further study also used this sample, focusing on yellow fever vaccine responses in identical twins. This second report adds: The T cell response to vaccination in identical twins was reportedly partly convergent and partly personalized.

The V and J genes are TRBV5-1 and TRBJ2-1, with TRBD2 matching 8 bases. The TCR comes from a woman between 18 and 29 years old in good health. The specimen was memory (CD45RO+) T cells sorted from blood. In nucleotides, the CDR3 is TGCGCCAGCAGCCCCGGTGTTAGCGGGATGGCCTACAATGAGCAGTTCTTC. Encoded protein: CASSPGVSGMAYNEQFF.